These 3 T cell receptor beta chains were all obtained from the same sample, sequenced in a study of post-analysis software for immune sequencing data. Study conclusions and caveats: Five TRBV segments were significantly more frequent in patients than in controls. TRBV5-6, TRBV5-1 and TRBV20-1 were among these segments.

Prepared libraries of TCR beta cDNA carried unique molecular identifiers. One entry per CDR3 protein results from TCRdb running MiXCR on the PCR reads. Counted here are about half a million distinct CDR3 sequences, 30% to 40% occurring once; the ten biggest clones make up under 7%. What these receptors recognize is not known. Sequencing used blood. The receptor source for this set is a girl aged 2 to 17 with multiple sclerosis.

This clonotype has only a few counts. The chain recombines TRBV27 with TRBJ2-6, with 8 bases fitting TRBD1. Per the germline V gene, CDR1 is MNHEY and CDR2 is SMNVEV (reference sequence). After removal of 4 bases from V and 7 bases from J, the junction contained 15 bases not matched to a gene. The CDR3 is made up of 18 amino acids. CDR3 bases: TGTGCCAGCAGTTCCGGGCTCCCCAGGGGGCAATTAGCCAACGTCCTGACTTTC. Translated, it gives CASSSGLPRGQLANVLTF.

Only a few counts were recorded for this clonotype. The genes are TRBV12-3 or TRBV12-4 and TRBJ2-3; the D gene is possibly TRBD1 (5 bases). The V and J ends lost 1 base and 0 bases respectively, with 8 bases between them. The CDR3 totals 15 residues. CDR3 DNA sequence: TGTGCCAGCAGTTTAGACAGGTCCAGCACAGATACGCAGTATTTT. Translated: CASSLDRSSTDTQYF.

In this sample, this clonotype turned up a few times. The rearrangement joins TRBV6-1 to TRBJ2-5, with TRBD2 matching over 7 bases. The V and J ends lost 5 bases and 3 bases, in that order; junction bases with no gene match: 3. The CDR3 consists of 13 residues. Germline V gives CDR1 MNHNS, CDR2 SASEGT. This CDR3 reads CASSWGGEETQYF. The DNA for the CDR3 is TGTGCCAGCAGTTGGGGGGGGGAAGAGACCCAGTACTTC.